This T cell receptor beta chain was observed in a study of lymphopenia after photon versus proton radiotherapy. Trimming shortened V by 6 bases and J by 4 bases, and 15 bases separated the two germline ends. The V gene's germline CDR1 is ENHRY and CDR2 SYGVKD. This CDR3 has 14 amino acids. Some clones are missing from TCRdb's copy, which holds only in-frame ones; the method was immunoSEQ multiplex PCR. The table records tens of thousands of clones, over 75% of them present only once. The V and J genes are TRBV10-3 and TRBJ2-5; possible D gene TRBD2, 7 bases. This TCR derives from a man in his forties with gastric cancer. The sample here was peripheral blood, taken from a patient treated with photon-based radiotherapy. CDR3 coding DNA: TGTGCCATCAGCGACGGAGGGGGGGCAGAGACCCAGTACTTC. Amino acid sequence: CAISDGGGAETQYF.